This TCR beta chain derives from a study of identical twins. The study's findings and limits: In beta out-of-frame sequences, the excess sharing between twins was weaker. Cross-sectional statistics underpinned the conclusions; the same donors were not followed.

Unique molecular identifiers were present on the cDNA, and a universal primer site came from template switching. TCRdb re-derived calls from the 5' RACE reads in MiXCR, one entry per CDR3 protein. The repertoire holds hundreds of thousands of distinct CDR3 sequences, around a tenth seen once, with roughly 5% in the top ten. The CDR3 covers 13 residues. V lost 9 bases, J lost 10 bases, and 14 bases stayed unmatched. Germline V lookup: CDR1 LNHDA, CDR2 SQIVND (reference sequence). Healthy Caucasian individuals made up all the donors. For this clonotype: Its antigen is as yet unknown.

The sequenced material came from memory (CD45RO+) T cells sorted from blood. This receptor was taken from a woman aged 18-30 years in good health. The rearrangement uses TRBV19 and TRBJ1-2; 7 bases fit TRBD1. The CDR3 sequence is CASQGQAVGDYTF. The CDR3 nucleotides read TGTGCCAGCCAAGGACAGGCGGTCGGGGACTACACCTTC.